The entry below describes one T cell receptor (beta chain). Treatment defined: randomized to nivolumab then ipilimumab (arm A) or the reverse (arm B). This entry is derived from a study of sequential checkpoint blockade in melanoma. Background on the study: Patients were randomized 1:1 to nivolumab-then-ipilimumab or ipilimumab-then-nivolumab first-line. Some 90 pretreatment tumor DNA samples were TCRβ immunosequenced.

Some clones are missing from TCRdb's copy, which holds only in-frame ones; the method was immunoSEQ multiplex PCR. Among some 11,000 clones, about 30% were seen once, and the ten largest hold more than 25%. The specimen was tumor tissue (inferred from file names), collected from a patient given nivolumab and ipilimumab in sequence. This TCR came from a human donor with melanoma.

CDR3 sequence: CSVGSDGMGYGYTF. The DNA of the CDR3 is TGCAGCGTTGGATCGGACGGCATGGGCTATGGCTACACCTTC. The chain carries TRBV29-1 and TRBJ1-2, with D uncertain. V lost 4 bases to trimming and J lost 4 bases, with 16 bases between them. The CDR3 totals 14 residues. The germline V gene has CDR1 SQVTM and CDR2 ANQGSEA.